A single sample is the source of the 14 T cell receptor beta chains below, sequenced in a study of blood T cell repertoires in COVID-19. Libraries were prepared by immunoSEQ multiplex PCR; TCRdb keeps only in-frame clonotypes and omits some of them. This table has over 95,000 clones, around 89% appearing once. Sequenced sample: peripheral blood. The receptors come from a human donor with acute or convalescent COVID-19. The donor label of this sample is uncertain.

The chain joins TRBV7-2 to TRBJ1-6; 9 bases align to TRBD1. This CDR3 comprises 15 residues. V lost 5 bases to trimming and J lost 10 bases; unmatched junction nucleotides: 9. Per the germline V gene, CDR1 is SGHTA and CDR2 is FQGNSA. The CDR3 DNA reads TGTGCCAGCAGCCCGACGGGACAGGGTTTCTCACCCCTCCACTTT. It codes for CASSPTGQGFSPLHF.

V usage is TRBV6-5 and J usage is TRBJ2-1; tentatively, D is TRBD2 (5 bases). Germline values: CDR1 MNHEY, CDR2 SVGAGI. The CDR3 loop spans 15 amino acids. V gave up 6 bases and J gave up 4 bases, with 16 bases separating them. CDR3 loop: CASSLAPPGYNEQFF. DNA of the CDR3: TGTGCCAGCAGCCTAGCACCTCCCGGTTACAATGAGCAGTTCTTC.

The rearrangement joins TRBV28 to TRBJ1-1; TRBD1 is a possible D gene (6 bases). The V and J ends lost 5 bases and 5 bases respectively, with 12 bases between them. CDR1 is MDHEN and CDR2 is SYDVKM in the germline V gene. The CDR3 runs 13 residues. This CDR3 reads CASSPGQWTEAFF. The DNA of the CDR3 is TGTGCCAGCAGTCCGGGACAATGGACTGAAGCTTTCTTT.

This clone was detected once. The chain has TRBV7-2 and TRBJ1-2; TRBD1 is a possible D gene (6 bases). V was trimmed by 0 bases and J by 8 bases, leaving 13 bases between them. Germline assignment: CDR1 SGHTA and CDR2 FQGNSA. The CDR3 has 14 residues. The DNA for the CDR3 is TGTGCCAGCAGCTTAGCGGTTCTAGGGGGAGGCTACACCTTC. Its protein product is CASSLAVLGGGYTF.

The chain joins TRBV7-9 to TRBJ1-1; 7 nucleotides match TRBD1. The CDR3 loop spans 13 amino acids. The trim removed 3 bases at V and 10 bases at J, leaving 8 bases unmatched. Germline V gene data show CDR1 as SEHNR and CDR2 as FQNEAQ (reference sequence). This chain's CDR3 is CASSLEGGYGAFF. The CDR3 DNA reads as TGTGCCAGCAGCTTGGAAGGGGGCTACGGAGCTTTCTTT.

V gene TRBV10-3 combines with J gene TRBJ1-5, with D possibly TRBD1 on 6 matching bases. Germline values: CDR1 ENHRY, CDR2 SYGVKD. V gave up 3 bases and J gave up 2 bases, with 17 bases separating them. This CDR3 region has 17 residues. The CDR3 loop reads CAISEQGGVGGNQPQHF. CDR3 bases: TGTGCCATCAGTGAACAGGGAGGGGTAGGGGGCAATCAGCCCCAGCATTTT.

The chain uses TRBV14 and TRBJ1-3; D may be TRBD1 (6 bases). CDR3 length: 15 residues. CDR1 is SGHDN and CDR2 is FVKESK in the germline V gene. V was clipped by 4 bases and J by 8 bases, with 18 bases between them. This CDR3 is CASSLPGHGADTIYF. The CDR3 DNA follows: TGTGCCAGCAGCCTACCGGGACACGGTGCGGACACCATATATTTT.

The rearrangement joins TRBV5-1 to TRBJ1-2; 7 bases agree with TRBD1. The germline V gene has CDR1 SGHRS and CDR2 YFSETQ. V lost 3 bases to trimming and J lost 6 bases; unmatched junction nucleotides: 8. The CDR3 length is 14 residues. CDR3 coding DNA: TGCGCCAGCAGCTCACCAGACAGGGCCCATGGCTACACCTTC. Encoded protein: CASSSPDRAHGYTF. Combining the CDR3 with reference TRBV5-1 and TRBJ1-2 gives the whole variable domain KAGVTQTPRYLIKTRGQQVTLSCSPISGHRSVSWYQQTPGQGLQFLFEYFSETQRNKGNFPGRFSGRQFSNSRSEMNVSTLELGDSALYLCASSSPDRAHGYTFGSGTRLTVV.

This chain connects TRBV11-2 to TRBJ2-7; 7 bases fit TRBD2. V gave up 4 bases and J gave up 0 bases; unmatched junction bases: 6. Germline V gene sequence: CDR1 SGHAT, CDR2 FQNNGV. The CDR3 contains 15 residues. The CDR3 sequence is CASSWTSPSSYEQYF. CDR3 sequence (DNA): TGTGCCAGCAGCTGGACTAGTCCTAGCTCCTACGAGCAGTACTTC. Full variable domain (outside the CDR3, taken from reference TRBV11-2 and TRBJ2-7): EAGVAQSPRYKIIEKRQSVAFWCNPISGHATLYWYQQILGQGPKLLIQFQNNGVVDDSQLPKDRFSAERLKGVDSTLKIQPAKLEDSAVYLCASSWTSPSSYEQYFGPGTRLTVT.

The chain links TRBV6-6 to TRBJ1-2; the match to TRBD1 covers 7 bases. The CDR3 runs 13 residues. Germline CDR1 and CDR2: MNHNY and SVGAGI (reference sequence). V shed 3 bases and J 5 bases; nucleotides not matched to a gene: 3. CDR3 amino acids: CASSYGTDYGYTF. The CDR3 DNA reads TGTGCCAGCAGTTATGGGACAGATTATGGCTACACCTTC.

The chain is built from TRBV15 and TRBJ2-3; 11 bases fit TRBD2. V was pared by 1 base and J by 3 bases, with 3 bases of the junction left unmatched. Germline V gene sequence: CDR1 LNHNV, CDR2 YYDKDF (reference sequence). The CDR3 loop spans 16 amino acids. DNA for the CDR3: TGTGCCACCAGCAGAGCCCTAGCGGGGGGTACAGATACGCAGTATTTT. Translated, it gives CATSRALAGGTDTQYF.

The gene calls are TRBV5-5 and TRBJ1-3; no firm D call. The V end was cut by 4 bases, the J end by 0 bases, with 14 bases between. This CDR3 has 16 amino acids. CDR1 is SGHKS and CDR2 is YYEKEE in the germline V gene (reference sequence). The CDR3 protein is CASSPLGPSSGNTIYF. The CDR3 DNA is TGTGCCAGCAGCCCCCTTGGCCCAAGCTCTGGAAACACCATATATTTT.

This rearrangement joins TRBV5-1 to TRBJ1-1; TRBD1 is a possible D gene (6 bases). CDR1 is SGHRS, CDR2 YFSETQ, per germline. Trimming stripped 2 bases from V and 8 bases from J, with 10 bases between. This CDR3 is 12 amino acids long. The CDR3 loop reads CASSLTGMEAFF. The CDR3 DNA is TGCGCCAGCAGCTTAACAGGGATGGAAGCTTTCTTT.

The V call is TRBV27, the J call TRBJ1-5; no clear D. The V end was cut by 6 bases, the J end by 3 bases, with 9 bases between. Germline CDR1 reads MNHEY; CDR2 reads SMNVEV (reference sequence). This CDR3 spans 13 amino acids. CDR3 nucleotide sequence: TGTGCCAGCAGCCGACAACTCAATCAGCCCCAGCATTTT. Translation gives CASSRQLNQPQHF.